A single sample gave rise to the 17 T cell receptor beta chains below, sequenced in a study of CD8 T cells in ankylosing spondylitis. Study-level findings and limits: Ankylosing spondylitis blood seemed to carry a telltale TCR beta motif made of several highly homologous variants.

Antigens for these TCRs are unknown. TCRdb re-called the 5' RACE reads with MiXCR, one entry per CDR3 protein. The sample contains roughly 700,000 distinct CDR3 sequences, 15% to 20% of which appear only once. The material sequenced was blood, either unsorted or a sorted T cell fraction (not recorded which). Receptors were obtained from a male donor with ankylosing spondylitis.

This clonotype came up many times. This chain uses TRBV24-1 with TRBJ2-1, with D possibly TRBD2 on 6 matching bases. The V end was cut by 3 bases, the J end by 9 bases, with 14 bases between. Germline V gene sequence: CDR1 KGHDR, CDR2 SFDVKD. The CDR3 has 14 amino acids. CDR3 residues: CATSDAGPPFEQFF. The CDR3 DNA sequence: TGTGCCACCAGTGATGCGGGACCCCCTTTTGAGCAGTTCTTC.

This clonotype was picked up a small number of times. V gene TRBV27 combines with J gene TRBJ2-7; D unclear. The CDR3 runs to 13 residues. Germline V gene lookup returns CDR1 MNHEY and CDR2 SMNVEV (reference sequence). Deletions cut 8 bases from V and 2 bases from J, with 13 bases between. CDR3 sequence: CASRHVKTYEQYF. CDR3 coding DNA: TGTGCCAGCCGGCATGTCAAAACCTACGAGCAGTACTTC.

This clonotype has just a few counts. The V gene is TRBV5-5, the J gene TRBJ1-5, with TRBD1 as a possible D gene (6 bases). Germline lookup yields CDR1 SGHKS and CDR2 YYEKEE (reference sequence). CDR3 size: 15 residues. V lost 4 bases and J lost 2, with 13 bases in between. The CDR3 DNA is TGTGCCAGCAGCATGACAGGCGGTCGCAATCAGCCCCAGCATTTT. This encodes CASSMTGGRNQPQHF.

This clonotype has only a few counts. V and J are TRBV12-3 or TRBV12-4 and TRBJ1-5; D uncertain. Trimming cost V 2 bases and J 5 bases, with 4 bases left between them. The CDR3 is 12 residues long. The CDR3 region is CASSLSDQPQHF. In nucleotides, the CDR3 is TGTGCCAGCAGTTTAAGTGATCAGCCCCAGCATTTT.

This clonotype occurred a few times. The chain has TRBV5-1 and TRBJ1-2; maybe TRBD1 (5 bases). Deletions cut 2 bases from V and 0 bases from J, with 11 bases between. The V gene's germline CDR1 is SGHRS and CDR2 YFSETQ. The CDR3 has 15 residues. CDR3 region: CASSLTAGTNYGYTF. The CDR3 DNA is TGCGCCAGCAGCTTAACCGCAGGGACTAACTATGGCTACACCTTC.

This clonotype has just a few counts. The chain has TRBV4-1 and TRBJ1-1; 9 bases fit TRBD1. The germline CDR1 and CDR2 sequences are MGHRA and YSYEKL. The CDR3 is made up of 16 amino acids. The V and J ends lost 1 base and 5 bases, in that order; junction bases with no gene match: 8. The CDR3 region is CASSQVPGQGGTEAFF. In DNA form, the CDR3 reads TGCGCCAGCAGCCAAGTGCCGGGACAGGGCGGAACTGAAGCTTTCTTT.

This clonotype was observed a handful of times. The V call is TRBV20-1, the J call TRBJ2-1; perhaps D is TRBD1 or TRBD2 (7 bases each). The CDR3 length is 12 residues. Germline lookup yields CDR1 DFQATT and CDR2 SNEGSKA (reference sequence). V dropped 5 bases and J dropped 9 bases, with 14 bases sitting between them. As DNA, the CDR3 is TGCAGTGCTCCCCCAGGGGGGGCTGAGCAGTTCTTC. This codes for CSAPPGGAEQFF.

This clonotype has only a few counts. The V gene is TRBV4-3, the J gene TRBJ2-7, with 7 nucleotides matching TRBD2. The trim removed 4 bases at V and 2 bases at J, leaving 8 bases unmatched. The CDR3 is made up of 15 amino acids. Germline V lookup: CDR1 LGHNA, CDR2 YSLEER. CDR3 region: CASSRQRDSPYEQYF. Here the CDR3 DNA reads TGCGCCAGCAGCCGACAGCGGGATTCCCCCTACGAGCAGTACTTC.

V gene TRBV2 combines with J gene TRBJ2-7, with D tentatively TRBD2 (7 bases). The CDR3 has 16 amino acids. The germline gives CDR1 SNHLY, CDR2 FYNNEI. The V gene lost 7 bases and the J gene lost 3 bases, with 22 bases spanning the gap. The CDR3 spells CASTPGGAPSSYEQYF. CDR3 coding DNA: TGTGCCAGCACCCCTGGGGGGGCCCCATCCAGCTACGAGCAGTACTTC.

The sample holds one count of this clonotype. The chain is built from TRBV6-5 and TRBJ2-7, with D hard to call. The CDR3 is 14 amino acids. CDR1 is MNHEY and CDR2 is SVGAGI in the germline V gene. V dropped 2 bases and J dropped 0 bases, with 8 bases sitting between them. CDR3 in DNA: TGTGCCAGCAGTTACGGTACTCACTCCTACGAGCAGTACTTC. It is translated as CASSYGTHSYEQYF.

The CDR3 is CASSLGGQGTGDHYNEQFF. The CDR3 DNA reads TGTGCCAGCAGCTTAGGGGGACAGGGGACTGGGGACCACTACAATGAGCAGTTCTTC. V usage is TRBV7-9 and J usage is TRBJ2-1, with TRBD1 matching 10 bases. Trimming cost V 1 base and J 3 bases; bases outside gene matches: 12. Per germline, CDR1 SEHNR and CDR2 FQNEAQ (reference sequence). The CDR3 runs to 19 residues.

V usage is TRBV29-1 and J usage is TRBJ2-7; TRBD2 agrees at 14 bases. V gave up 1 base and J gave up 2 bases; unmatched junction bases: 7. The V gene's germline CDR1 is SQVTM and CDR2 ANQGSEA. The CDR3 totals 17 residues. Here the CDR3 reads CSVEAPGTSGGTYEQYF. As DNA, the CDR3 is TGCAGCGTTGAAGCTCCCGGGACTAGCGGGGGAACCTACGAGCAGTACTTC.

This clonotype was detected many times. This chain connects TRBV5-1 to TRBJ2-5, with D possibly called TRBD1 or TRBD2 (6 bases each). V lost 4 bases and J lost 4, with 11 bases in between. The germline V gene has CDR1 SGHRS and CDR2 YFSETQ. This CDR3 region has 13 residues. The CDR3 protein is CASSMGGPETQYF. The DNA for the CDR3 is TGCGCCAGCAGCATGGGGGGCCCAGAGACCCAGTACTTC.

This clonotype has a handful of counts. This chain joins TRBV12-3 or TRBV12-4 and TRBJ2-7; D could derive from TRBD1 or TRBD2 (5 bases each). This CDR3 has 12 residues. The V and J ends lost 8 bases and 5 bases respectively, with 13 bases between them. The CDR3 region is CASRRGVNEQYF. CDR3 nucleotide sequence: TGTGCCAGCCGCCGAGGGGTCAACGAGCAGTACTTC.

This CDR3 is CASSAGQGPNQPQHF. The CDR3 DNA reads as TGTGCCAGCAGCGCGGGACAGGGGCCCAATCAGCCCCAGCATTTT. The chain carries TRBV9 and TRBJ1-5, with 10 bases lining up with TRBD1. The trim removed 3 bases at V and 3 bases at J, leaving 3 bases unmatched. The CDR3 has 15 amino acids. CDR1 and CDR2 (germline): SGDLS, YYNGEE. The entire variable domain, with the rest obtained from reference TRBV9 and TRBJ1-5, is as follows: DSGVTQTPKHLITATGQRVTLRCSPRSGDLSVYWYQQSLDQGLQFLIQYYNGEERAKGNILERFSAQQFPDLHSELNLSSLELGDSALYFCASSAGQGPNQPQHFGDGTRLSIL.

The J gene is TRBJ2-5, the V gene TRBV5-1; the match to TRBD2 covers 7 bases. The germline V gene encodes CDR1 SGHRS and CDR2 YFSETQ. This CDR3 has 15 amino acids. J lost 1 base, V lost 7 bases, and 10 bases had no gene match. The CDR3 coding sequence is TGCGCCAGCTTTTTTAACAGCGGGGCCCAAGAGACCCAGTACTTC. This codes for CASFFNSGAQETQYF. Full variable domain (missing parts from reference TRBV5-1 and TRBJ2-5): KAGVTQTPRYLIKTRGQQVTLSCSPISGHRSVSWYQQTPGQGLQFLFEYFSETQRNKGNFPGRFSGRQFSNSRSEMNVSTLELGDSALYLCASFFNSGAQETQYFGPGTRLLVL.

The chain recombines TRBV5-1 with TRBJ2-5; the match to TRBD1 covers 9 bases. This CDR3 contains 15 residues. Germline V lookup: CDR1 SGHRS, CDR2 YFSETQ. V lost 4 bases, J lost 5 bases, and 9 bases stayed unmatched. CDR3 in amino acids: CASSDWDRDAETQYF. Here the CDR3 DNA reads TGCGCCAGCAGCGATTGGGACAGGGATGCGGAGACCCAGTACTTC.